This T cell receptor beta chain was identified during a study of shared clonotypes between healthy human individuals. Per the study methods: ImmunoSEQ supplied junction-only sequences lacking quality scores, so filtering was different. Assay: immunoSEQ multiplex PCR; the TCRdb copy retains only in-frame clones and omits some. V and J calls and clone size come straight from that table; D and trimming were deduced from the DNA. The sample comprises about 690,000 clones, about 92% of which are singletons, and 30% to 40% rests with the top ten. CDR1 LNHDA and CDR2 SQIVND come from the germline V gene (reference sequence). The CDR3 sequence is 13 residues long. The ends were cut back, 4 bases at V and 8 bases at J, with 14 bases in the middle.

The rearrangement links TRBV19 to TRBJ1-1, with a possible D match to TRBD1 (5 bases). Sequenced: memory CD8+ T cells from PBMCs. Subset meaning: CD45RO+ cells pooled with CCR7-negative TemRA cells. The TCR comes from a man between 18 and 29 years old in good health. Some clones in this sample may be carry-over from other donors' samples. CDR3 loop: CASSKGAGFEAFF. The CDR3 DNA follows: TGTGCCAGTAGTAAAGGGGCCGGCTTCGAAGCTTTCTTT.